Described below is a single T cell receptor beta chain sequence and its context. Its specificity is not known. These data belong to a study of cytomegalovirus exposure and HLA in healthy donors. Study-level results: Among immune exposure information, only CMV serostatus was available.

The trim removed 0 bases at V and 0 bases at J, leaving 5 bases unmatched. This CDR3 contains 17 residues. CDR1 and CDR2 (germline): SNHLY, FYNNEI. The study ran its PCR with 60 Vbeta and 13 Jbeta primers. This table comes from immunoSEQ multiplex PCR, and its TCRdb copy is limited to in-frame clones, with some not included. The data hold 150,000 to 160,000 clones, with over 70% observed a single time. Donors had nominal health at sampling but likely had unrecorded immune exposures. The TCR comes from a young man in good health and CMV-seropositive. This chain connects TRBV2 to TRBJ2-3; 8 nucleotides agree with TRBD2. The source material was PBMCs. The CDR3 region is CASSEALLAVSTDTQYF. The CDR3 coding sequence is TGTGCCAGCAGTGAAGCATTACTAGCGGTGAGCACAGATACGCAGTATTTT.